Sequencing of this TCR beta chain was carried out in a study of identical twins. Whole-study findings and limits: Reduced insertions were recorded for abundant cord blood beta clonotypes, with no such pattern in memory repertoires. Out-of-frame alpha sequences shared by twins showed excess low generation probability.

This clonotype showed up just a few times. No antigen is known for it. Template switching created a universal primer site, and the cDNA included unique molecular identifiers. TCRdb passed the 5' RACE reads through MiXCR, listing each CDR3 protein once. The sample shows about 700,000 distinct CDR3 sequences, around 5.7% of them seen only once. The V end was cut by 4 bases, the J end by 7 bases, with 20 bases between. Looked up from germline, CDR1 is SGHDT and CDR2 is YYEEEE. The length of the CDR3 is 16 residues. This sequence joins TRBV5-6 and TRBJ1-4; D ambiguous. The TCR sequence derives from a man aged 18 to 30 in good health. The sample comprised naive T cells sorted from blood. The CDR3: CASSGEVEGAGEKLFF. The CDR3 DNA reads TGTGCCAGCAGCGGGGAAGTAGAGGGCGCCGGTGAAAAACTGTTTTTT. The variable domain in full, completed from reference TRBV5-6 and TRBJ1-4, reads DAGVTQSPTHLIKTRGQQVTLRCSPKSGHDTVSWYQQALGQGPQFIFQYYEEEERQRGNFPDRFSGHQFPNYSSELNVNALLLGDSALYLCASSGEVEGAGEKLFFGSGTQLSVL.